The clone carrying this T cell receptor (beta chain) was recorded once. The sample comes from a study of T cell changes during pregnancy in multiple sclerosis. Using immunoSEQ multiplex PCR, the repertoire was profiled, and TCRdb retains in-frame clones only, with some absent. The data hold 50,000 to 60,000 clones, with 70% to 90% observed a single time. J gave up 4 bases and V 0 bases, and 18 bases lay outside the gene matches. CDR1 MGHRA and CDR2 YSYEKL come from the germline V gene. CDR3 size: 20 residues. The source material was CD4+ T cells from peripheral blood mononuclear cells, sampled in the third trimester of pregnancy. The rearrangement links TRBV4-1 to TRBJ2-5; 9 bases are shared with TRBD1. This sequence was found in a female donor with multiple sclerosis, enrolled in a pregnancy study. Here the CDR3 reads CASSQDDIITTGTGLETQYF. For the CDR3, the DNA is TGCGCCAGCAGCCAAGACGACATTATTACGACCGGGACAGGGTTAGAGACCCAGTACTTC.